The 25 T cell receptor beta chains below all came from one sample that was sequenced in a study of CXCR3-negative and CXCR3-positive naive CD8 T cells. TRB cDNA libraries were made by UMI-labeled 5' RACE. Using the 5' RACE reads, TCRdb records one entry per CDR3 protein without DNA. The sample has around 57,000 distinct CDR3 sequences. Material for sequencing was memory CD8+ T cells from blood. The receptors originated from a human donor in good health. Some clones in this sample may be carry-over from other donors' samples.

The J gene is TRBJ1-1, the V gene TRBV3-1. CDR3 size: 14 residues. Germline V gene data show CDR1 as LGHDT and CDR2 as YNNKEL (reference sequence). The CDR3 loop reads CASSHTGRSLEAFF.

The V gene is TRBV29-1, the J gene TRBJ1-2. Germline V gene lookup returns CDR1 SQVTM and CDR2 ANQGSEA. The CDR3 is 11 amino acids. Here the CDR3 reads CSVEGVRGYTF.

The V gene is TRBV13, the J gene TRBJ1-1; without DNA, the TCRdb call of TRBD1 cannot be checked. The germline CDR1 and CDR2 sequences are PRHDT and FYEKMQ (reference sequence). CDR3 length: 15 residues. The CDR3 spells CASSPSLGANTEAFF.

The chain has TRBV6-4 and TRBJ2-1; TCRdb designates TRBD2, a call that cannot be tested without DNA. CDR3 length equals 16 residues. Germline V gene sequence: CDR1 MRHNA, CDR2 SNTAGT. The CDR3: CASSDSLAGPYNEQFF.

The chain links TRBV7-6 to TRBJ2-5; the TCRdb call, TRBD1, lacks DNA for checking. The CDR3 is 14 amino acids. The germline V gene encodes CDR1 SGHVS and CDR2 FNYEAQ. CDR3 residues: CASSLDRGRETQYF.

The genes are TRBV6-6 and TRBJ1-5. Per the germline V gene, CDR1 is MNHNY and CDR2 is SVGAGI (reference sequence). The CDR3 contains 15 residues. CDR3 region: CASSYSTHSDQPQHF.

The chain combines TRBV7-2 with TRBJ2-7. This CDR3 has 13 amino acids. Germline V CDR1 and CDR2: SGHTA, FQGNSA. CDR3 protein: CASSAPYSYEQYF.

This chain connects TRBV4-1 to TRBJ2-3; TCRdb proposes TRBD1, but this gene call is untestable without DNA. Per germline, CDR1 MGHRA and CDR2 YSYEKL. CDR3 length: 17 residues. Here the CDR3 reads CASSRSGTGASTDTQYF.

The gene calls are TRBV29-1 and TRBJ1-1. This CDR3 has 15 amino acids. In germline, CDR1 is SQVTM, CDR2 ANQGSEA. CDR3 sequence reads: CSVAGGVNFNAEAFF. Variable domain in full (rest from reference TRBV29-1 and TRBJ1-1): SAVISQKPSRDICQRGTSLTIQCQVDSQVTMMFWYRQQPGQSLTLIATANQGSEATYESGFVIDKFPISRPNLTFSTLTVSNMSPEDSSIYLCSVAGGVNFNAEAFFGQGTRLTVV.

The chain has TRBV5-1 and TRBJ1-1. The CDR3 length is 15 residues. Germline V lookup: CDR1 SGHRS, CDR2 YFSETQ. The chain's CDR3 is CASSFAAISNTEAFF. The entire variable domain, with the rest obtained from reference TRBV5-1 and TRBJ1-1, is as follows: KAGVTQTPRYLIKTRGQQVTLSCSPISGHRSVSWYQQTPGQGLQFLFEYFSETQRNKGNFPGRFSGRQFSNSRSEMNVSTLELGDSALYLCASSFAAISNTEAFFGQGTRLTVV.

This chain connects TRBV6-1 to TRBJ2-7; TCRdb reports TRBD1, a call that lacks DNA to check it against. Germline CDR1 and CDR2: MNHNS and SASEGT. This CDR3 is 16 amino acids long. CDR3 sequence: CASSRLPGQVSYEQYF.

The genes are TRBV29-1 and TRBJ2-4; lacking DNA, the TRBD2 call made by TCRdb goes unchecked. Per the germline V gene, CDR1 is SQVTM and CDR2 is ANQGSEA. The CDR3 runs 14 residues. This chain's CDR3 is CSVVSGGAKNIQYF.

The chain joins TRBV20-1 to TRBJ2-1; checking the TCRdb D call of TRBD1 is not possible without DNA. The CDR3 contains 17 residues. CDR1 is DFQATT, CDR2 SNEGSKA, per germline (reference sequence). The CDR3 sequence is CSARDPSGGSPYNEQFF.

This chain uses TRBV20-1 with TRBJ1-1; the D call from TCRdb, TRBD1, cannot be confirmed without DNA. CDR1 is DFQATT and CDR2 is SNEGSKA in the germline V gene (reference sequence). The CDR3 has 12 residues. CDR3 protein: CSALTGETEAFF.

The chain uses TRBV29-1 and TRBJ2-1; TCRdb gives TRBD2 as the D gene, but with no DNA this cannot be confirmed. Germline values: CDR1 SQVTM, CDR2 ANQGSEA. The CDR3 is 15 residues long. The CDR3 spells CSVNVGLSKQNEQFF.

The CDR3 loop is CSVEEWREGTGELFF. This chain links TRBV29-1 with TRBJ2-2; as DNA is missing, the TRBD2 call by TCRdb cannot be tested. This CDR3 is 15 amino acids long. Germline values: CDR1 SQVTM, CDR2 ANQGSEA.

The V call is TRBV29-1, the J call TRBJ2-2. The germline V gene encodes CDR1 SQVTM and CDR2 ANQGSEA. CDR3 length: 13 residues. The CDR3 reads CSVLDANTGELFF.

The rearrangement links TRBV27 to TRBJ2-7; TCRdb's D gene call, TRBD1, goes unchecked for lack of DNA. The CDR3 has 13 amino acids. Germline CDR1 is MNHEY and CDR2 is SMNVEV (reference sequence). The CDR3 reads CASGTGGSYEQYF.

CDR3 protein: CASSVDWTEFYEQYF. V gene TRBV9 combines with J gene TRBJ2-7. Germline values: CDR1 SGDLS, CDR2 YYNGEE. The CDR3 runs 15 residues.

The V call is TRBV12-5, the J call TRBJ2-7; TCRdb calls TRBD1, which cannot be checked without DNA. CDR1 and CDR2 (germline): LGHNT, FRNRAP. The CDR3 length is 18 residues. CDR3 in amino acids: CASGLGVARTGISYEQYF.

The V call is TRBV6-4, the J call TRBJ2-2; TCRdb outputs TRBD1, but without DNA this stays unchecked. From germline, CDR1 is MRHNA and CDR2 SNTAGT. This CDR3 has 15 residues. The CDR3 region is CASRYRTENTGELFF.

The chain recombines TRBV6-1 with TRBJ2-1. The length of the CDR3 is 15 residues. The germline CDR1 and CDR2 sequences are MNHNS and SASEGT. CDR3 amino acids: CASPTPFQAYNEQFF.

This chain links TRBV20-1 with TRBJ2-7; TCRdb's assignment of TRBD1 cannot be checked, as there is no DNA. Looked up from germline, CDR1 is DFQATT and CDR2 is SNEGSKA (reference sequence). This CDR3 has 14 residues. CDR3: CSARVEQGAYEQYF.

The V call is TRBV3-1, the J call TRBJ2-2; TCRdb's D gene call, TRBD1, goes unchecked for lack of DNA. This CDR3 region has 16 residues. Germline V lookup: CDR1 LGHDT, CDR2 YNNKEL (reference sequence). CDR3 region: CASSRPYDKRTGELFF.

This chain uses TRBV20-1 with TRBJ1-2; the D call from TCRdb, TRBD1, cannot be confirmed without DNA. The CDR3 is 17 amino acids. Per germline, CDR1 DFQATT and CDR2 SNEGSKA (reference sequence). CDR3 protein: CSARDLRGQGGRYGYTF.